The rows below give T cell receptor beta chains drawn from one sample of a study of cytomegalovirus exposure and HLA in healthy donors. Repertoires were generated with immunoSEQ multiplex PCR, while TCRdb's copy carries only in-frame clones and drops some. In the table there are some 150,000 clones, about 78% of which are singletons. The sequenced sample consisted of PBMCs. These TCRs come from a man in his fifties in good health and CMV-seropositive. Each CDR3 is given with its conserved first and last residue. Each record gives: V gene, clone size, CDR3 length, D gene, J gene, CDR3 DNA, CDR3 protein. D genes are given only for firm matches. Clone sizes are given selectively: once, few, many, or a class where the clone is expanded.

TRBV5-4	NA	14	NA	TRBJ2-3	TGTGCCAGCAGTTCGGTAGCAGGCACAGATACGCAGTATTTT	CASSSVAGTDTQYF
TRBV7-9	NA	12	NA	TRBJ1-4	TGTTCCAGCAGCTCGGAAGCGGGGGGACTGTTTTTT	CSSSSEAGGLFF
TRBV27	NA	14	TRBD1	TRBJ1-1	TGTGCCACCTTCACGACAGGGACGAACACTGAAGCTTTCTTT	CATFTTGTNTEAFF
TRBV18	NA	16	TRBD1	TRBJ1-1	TGTGCCAGCTCACCAAGACAGGGGGCTTCGGTCACTGAAGCTTTCTTT	CASSPRQGASVTEAFF
TRBV14	NA	16	TRBD1	TRBJ1-2	TGTGCCAGCAGCCAAGATCTCGACAGGGGATATCATGGCTACACCTTC	CASSQDLDRGYHGYTF
TRBV6-5	NA	12	NA	TRBJ1-2	TGTGCCAGCAGTACCGGGCAGCGGGGCTACACCTTC	CASSTGQRGYTF
TRBV19	NA	12	NA	TRBJ2-1	TGTGCCAGTAGTAAGCGCACGGATGAGCAGTTCTTC	CASSKRTDEQFF
TRBV7-6	few	14	NA	TRBJ1-1	TGTGCCAGCAGCCCGCAAGAGTATTCCACTGAAGCTTTCTTT	CASSPQEYSTEAFF
TRBV18	NA	16	NA	TRBJ2-1	TGTGCCAGCTCACCACCCGGGACACTGAAACAGGCTGAGCAGTTCTTC	CASSPPGTLKQAEQFF
TRBV5-1	NA	14	NA	TRBJ2-7	TGCGCCAGCAGCTTGGAGACAGGAAGCTACGAGCAGTACTTC	CASSLETGSYEQYF
TRBV7-6	NA	14	NA	TRBJ2-3	TGTGCCAGCAGCCACACCCAGGATACAGATACGCAGTATTTT	CASSHTQDTDTQYF
TRBV19	NA	14	TRBD2	TRBJ2-1	TGTGCCAGCCGGACTAGCGGGGAACGCAATGAGCAGTTCTTC	CASRTSGERNEQFF
TRBV7-9	NA	12	NA	TRBJ1-1	TGTGCCAGCAGCTTAGACGTGCAGACATCGATCTTT	CASSLDVQTSIF
TRBV5-1	NA	14	NA	TRBJ2-7	TGCGCCAGCAGAGGCGGGCCGAGCTCCTACGAGCAGTACTTC	CASRGGPSSYEQYF
TRBV29-1	NA	14	NA	TRBJ1-2	TGCAGCGTTGACCCCAGGGGCCCTAACTATGGCTACACCTTC	CSVDPRGPNYGYTF
TRBV23-1	NA	12	NA	TRBJ2-7	TGCGCCAGCAGGGGGCCAGCCTACGAGCAGTACTTC	CASRGPAYEQYF
TRBV11-2	NA	13	NA	TRBJ1-2	TGTGCCAGCAGCTTAGACTACAGGGAGGGCTACACCTTC	CASSLDYREGYTF
TRBV5-1	NA	15	TRBD1	TRBJ1-3	TGCGCCAGCAGCAGGATGACAGGGGTCGAGAACACCATATATTTT	CASSRMTGVENTIYF
TRBV7-9	NA	13	TRBD1	TRBJ2-1	TGTGCCAGCACCTTTACAGGGGTCAATGAGCAGTTCTTC	CASTFTGVNEQFF
TRBV5-1	few	15	TRBD1	TRBJ2-3	TGCGCCAGCAGCCCGGGACAGGGGAGCACAGATACGCAGTATTTT	CASSPGQGSTDTQYF
TRBV9	NA	17	TRBD2	TRBJ2-5	TGTGCCAGCAGCGTAGAAGGGACTAGCTATGGCCAAGAGACCCAGTACTTC	CASSVEGTSYGQETQYF
TRBV6-5	NA	12	NA	TRBJ2-1	TGTGCCAGCAGCCCTGACAGTTACTACCAGTTCTTC	CASSPDSYYQFF
TRBV27	NA	15	TRBD2	TRBJ2-3	TGTGCCAGCAGTTTTCTAGCGGGACGCACAGATACGCAGTATTTT	CASSFLAGRTDTQYF
TRBV19	NA	11	TRBD1	TRBJ2-7	TGTGCCAGTGGACAGGGGTTAGTGCAGTACTTC	CASGQGLVQYF
TRBV2	once	14	TRBD1	TRBJ1-5	TGTGCCAGCAGTGGGACAGGGCGGAATCAGCCCCAGCATTTT	CASSGTGRNQPQHF
TRBV11-2	NA	13	NA	TRBJ2-5	TGTGCCAGCAGCTTTCCGGGTCAAGAGACCCAGTACTTC	CASSFPGQETQYF
TRBV4-2	NA	16	NA	TRBJ2-2	TGTGCCAGCAGCCAAGATGTGGTCGGGTTTACCGGGGAGCTGTTTTTT	CASSQDVVGFTGELFF
TRBV15	NA	17	NA	TRBJ2-1	TGTGCCGCCAGCAGAGTCCCTGGAGCGGGTGCCTACAATGAGCAGTTCTTC	CAASRVPGAGAYNEQFF
TRBV11-3	NA	19	TRBD2	TRBJ2-1	TGTGCCAGCAGCCCCTCCAAAGGACTAGCGGGAGGCCGGGGGAATGAGCAGTTCTTC	CASSPSKGLAGGRGNEQFF
TRBV5-4	few	14	NA	TRBJ1-1	TGTGCCAGCAGCCAACAGGGAACGAACACTGAAGCTTTCTTT	CASSQQGTNTEAFF
TRBV9	NA	15	TRBD2	TRBJ2-3	TGTGCCAGCAGCGCACTAGCGAGAAACACAGATACGCAGTATTTT	CASSALARNTDTQYF
TRBV28	NA	13	NA	TRBJ1-2	TGTGCCAGCAGTTTAATTACAGACTATGGCTACACCTTC	CASSLITDYGYTF
TRBV7-9	NA	13	NA	TRBJ1-6	TGTGCCAGCAGAACCGACAGCGGGTCACCCCTCCACTTT	CASRTDSGSPLHF
TRBV7-9	once	17	TRBD2	TRBJ2-1	TGTGCCAGCAGCTTACCTCGACTAGCGGGGGCCTACAATGAGCAGTTCTTC	CASSLPRLAGAYNEQFF
TRBV13	NA	16	NA	TRBJ1-2	TGTGCCAGCAGCTCGACTGACCACTTAGCTAACTATGGCTACACCTTC	CASSSTDHLANYGYTF
TRBV14	NA	14	TRBD1	TRBJ1-1	TGTGCCAGCAGCCCACAGGGGGGGAACACTGAAGCTTTCTTT	CASSPQGGNTEAFF
TRBV11-2	few	16	NA	TRBJ2-6	TGTGCCAGCAGCTTAGATAGACTCTCTGGGGCCAACGTCCTGACTTTC	CASSLDRLSGANVLTF
TRBV7-9	NA	13	NA	TRBJ1-2	TGTGCCAGCACCCGACAGACCGACTATGGCTACACCTTC	CASTRQTDYGYTF
TRBV5-4	NA	13	NA	TRBJ2-7	TGTGCCAGCAACCTTATGGGAGGCAACGAGCAGTACTTC	CASNLMGGNEQYF
TRBV5-4	once	15	NA	TRBJ2-3	TGTGCCAGCAGCTCCAGGGTACGCGACTCGGATACGCAGTATTTT	CASSSRVRDSDTQYF
TRBV6-1	NA	13	NA	TRBJ1-2	TGTGCCAGCAGTCAGGAATCTAACTATGGCTACACCTTC	CASSQESNYGYTF
TRBV7-9	NA	15	TRBD1	TRBJ2-7	TGTGCCAGCAGCCTCGGACAGGGGGCGCACTACGAGCAGTACTTC	CASSLGQGAHYEQYF
TRBV2	many	16	NA	TRBJ1-6	TGTGCCAGCAGTCGACGGACAAGCTCCTATAATTCACCCCTCCACTTT	CASSRRTSSYNSPLHF
TRBV7-8	NA	14	TRBD1	TRBJ1-1	TGTGCCAGCAGACCGGACAGGGGGGGGACTGAAGCTTTCTTT	CASRPDRGGTEAFF
TRBV6-5	NA	12	NA	TRBJ2-7	TGTGCCAGCAGCGGGGGACCCTACGAGCAGTACTTC	CASSGGPYEQYF
TRBV14	NA	14	NA	TRBJ2-1	TGTGCCAGCTCACTCATGGGACATCGAGGCGAGCAGTTCTTC	CASSLMGHRGEQFF
TRBV5-1	NA	13	TRBD1	TRBJ1-5	TGCGCCAGCAGCCGGACAGGGGATCAGCCCCAGCATTTT	CASSRTGDQPQHF
TRBV7-9	NA	13	NA	TRBJ2-1	TGTGCCAGCATTGAGCTAGCCCGAAATGAGCAGTTCTTC	CASIELARNEQFF
TRBV4-1	NA	14	NA	TRBJ2-7	TGCGCCAGCAGCCAAGTGGGCCAACTCTACGAGCAGTACTTC	CASSQVGQLYEQYF
TRBV5-1	NA	14	TRBD1	TRBJ1-1	TGCGCCAGCAGCTTGGGGACAGGGGTGACTGAAGCTTTCTTT	CASSLGTGVTEAFF
TRBV6-6	NA	16	NA	TRBJ1-3	TGTGCCAGCAGTTACGGTAGCCCTTCCACTGGAAACACCATATATTTT	CASSYGSPSTGNTIYF
TRBV5-5	NA	14	NA	TRBJ1-2	TGTGCCAGCAGCTTGGCCATTTCTAACTATGGCTACACCTTC	CASSLAISNYGYTF
TRBV6-6	NA	14	TRBD1	TRBJ1-2	TGTGCCAGCAGTTACTCGCAGGGGGCGCGTGGCTACACCTTC	CASSYSQGARGYTF
TRBV18	NA	15	NA	TRBJ1-5	TGTGCCAGCTCACCACCGGAACGGGGGGATCAGCCCCAGCATTTT	CASSPPERGDQPQHF